This TCR beta chain was documented in a study of response to subunit inactivated influenza vaccine. General observations from the study: There was a suggestion from the authors that each seasonal influenza vaccination recruits few new T cells.

TCRdb passed the RT-PCR reads through MiXCR, listing each CDR3 protein once. The sample yields around 520,000 distinct CDR3 sequences, roughly 27% seen once. This clonotype was picked up a small number of times. Its specificity is not known. Sequenced material: CD4+ T cells sorted from PBMCs, taken less than 6 days after vaccination. The TCR comes from a man over 45 who received an inactivated influenza vaccine.

CDR3 protein: CAISGGGDTGSYEQYF. The DNA of the CDR3 is TGTGCCATCAGTGGTGGCGGGGACACAGGATCCTACGAGCAGTACTTC. The V and J genes are TRBV10-3 and TRBJ2-7, with D perhaps given as TRBD1 or TRBD2 (6 bases each). Per the germline V gene, CDR1 is ENHRY and CDR2 is SYGVKD. This CDR3 comprises 16 residues. Trimming shortened V by 4 bases and J by 1 base, and 17 bases separated the two germline ends.